These T cell receptor beta chains were read from a single sample in a study of blood T cell repertoires in COVID-19. Repertoires were generated with immunoSEQ multiplex PCR, while TCRdb's copy carries only in-frame clones and drops some. Altogether 150,000 to 200,000 clones are present, around 85% being singletons, with the ten largest covering around 9.8%. Sequencing input: peripheral blood. The receptors come from a woman of 80 years or more with acute or convalescent COVID-19. Both conserved end residues are part of each CDR3. Each record gives: V gene, D gene, clone size, J gene, CDR3 protein, CDR3 DNA. A D gene is named only where the DNA matches it firmly. Rows may omit the clone size; those that give it use once, few, many or a size class.

>TRBV4-3|TRBD2|NA|TRBJ2-3
CASSQVGWRGATDTQYF
TGCGCCAGCAGCCAAGTTGGTTGGCGGGGGGCGACAGATACGCAGTATTTT
>TRBV12-3/TRBV12-4|NA|few|TRBJ2-5
CASSLYSQETQYF
TGTGCCAGCAGTTTATACAGCCAAGAGACCCAGTACTTC
>TRBV11-2|TRBD1|NA|TRBJ2-7
CASSWGGGQGAHQYF
TGTGCCAGCAGCTGGGGAGGGGGACAGGGGGCGCATCAGTACTTC
>TRBV21-1|NA|NA|TRBJ1-4
CASSGLLDRVEEKLFF
TGTGCCAGCAGCGGGCTCCTCGACAGGGTGGAAGAAAAACTGTTTTTT
>TRBV6-2/TRBV6-3|TRBD1|NA|TRBJ1-6
CASSYRGQGNSPLHF
TGTGCCAGCAGTTACCGGGGACAGGGGAATTCACCCCTCCACTTT
>TRBV6-1|NA|NA|TRBJ1-2
CASSESSILQRYGYTF
TGTGCCAGCAGTGAAAGCTCCATTCTTCAACGCTATGGCTACACCTTC
>TRBV7-9|TRBD1|NA|TRBJ2-3
CASSPDRASDTQYF
TGTGCCAGCAGCCCGGACAGGGCATCAGATACGCAGTATTTT
>TRBV28|NA|NA|TRBJ1-2
CASSPTPDYGYTF
TGTGCCAGCAGTCCAACTCCCGACTATGGCTACACCTTC
>TRBV18|NA|NA|TRBJ2-7
CASSPSFQGGDGEQYF
TGTGCCAGCTCACCCTCATTTCAGGGCGGGGACGGGGAGCAGTACTTC
>TRBV6-5|NA|once|TRBJ2-1
CASSWERNEQFF
TGTGCCAGCAGCTGGGAGCGCAATGAGCAGTTCTTC
>TRBV4-3|NA|few|TRBJ1-4
CASSQGIGTPAGNEKLFF
TGCGCCAGCAGCCAAGGGATCGGGACCCCAGCGGGTAATGAAAAACTGTTTTTT
>TRBV5-1|TRBD2|once|TRBJ2-1
CASSLGSSGSSYNEQFF
TGCGCCAGCAGCTTGGGCTCTAGCGGGAGCTCCTACAATGAGCAGTTCTTC
>TRBV11-2|TRBD2|once|TRBJ2-7
CASSLSLAGFGEQYF
TGTGCCAGCAGCTTATCACTAGCGGGGTTTGGGGAGCAGTACTTC
>TRBV6-6|TRBD2|NA|TRBJ2-1
CASNGGGATEQFF
TGTGCCAGCAACGGCGGGGGGGCCACTGAGCAGTTCTTC
>TRBV19|NA|NA|TRBJ1-4
CASSMGTLATNEKLFF
TGTGCCAGTAGCATGGGGACACTTGCAACTAATGAAAAACTGTTTTTT
>TRBV5-1|NA|NA|TRBJ1-4
CASSLPANEKLFF
TGCGCCAGCAGCTTGCCGGCTAATGAAAAACTGTTTTTT
>TRBV18|NA|NA|TRBJ1-6
CASSPIQSYPNSPLHF
TGTGCCAGCTCACCAATACAGTCGTACCCTAATTCACCCCTCCACTTT
>TRBV9|TRBD1|NA|TRBJ1-6
CASSGGQVNSPLHF
TGTGCCAGCAGCGGGGGACAGGTGAATTCACCCCTCCACTTT
>TRBV25-1|NA|NA|TRBJ2-7
CASSARGALGEYF
TGTGCCAGCAGCGCTCGGGGGGCCCTGGGGGAGTACTTC
>TRBV6-6|TRBD1|NA|TRBJ1-6
CASSRAGQGVFDSPLHF
TGTGCCAGCAGTCGCGCTGGACAGGGGGTCTTTGATTCACCCCTCCACTTT
>TRBV28|NA|NA|TRBJ2-7
CATNGNYEQYF
TGTGCCACCAACGGGAACTACGAGCAGTACTTC
>TRBV6-6|NA|NA|TRBJ1-1
CASSSLRGSAFF
TGTGCCAGCAGTAGCCTCAGGGGTTCGGCTTTCTTT
>TRBV10-3|TRBD2|NA|TRBJ2-3
CAIRLAGGTDTQYF
TGTGCCATCAGGCTAGCGGGGGGAACAGATACGCAGTATTTT
>TRBV13|NA|NA|TRBJ2-1
CASSLTEVLRNEQFF
TGTGCCAGCAGCTTAACTGAGGTACTACGGAATGAGCAGTTCTTC
>TRBV7-8|NA|NA|TRBJ2-3
CASSRTQVPRVRSTDTQYF
TGTGCCAGCAGCAGGACACAGGTTCCTCGGGTACGAAGCACAGATACGCAGTATTTT
>TRBV6-5|NA|NA|TRBJ1-1
CASSLRGPGTEAFF
TGTGCCAGCAGTCTCAGGGGTCCCGGGACTGAAGCTTTCTTT
>TRBV28|TRBD1|few|TRBJ2-5
CASNTGGIGETQYF
TGTGCCAGCAATACAGGGGGCATCGGAGAGACCCAGTACTTC
>TRBV19|NA|NA|TRBJ1-2
CASSSTGEGGYTF
TGTGCCAGTAGTTCCACCGGGGAAGGGGGCTACACCTTC
>TRBV5-1|TRBD2|NA|TRBJ2-7
CASSEGLARDYEQYF
TGCGCCAGCAGCGAAGGACTAGCAAGGGACTACGAGCAGTACTTC
>TRBV30|NA|NA|TRBJ1-4
CAWARTGNRREKLFF
TGTGCCTGGGCGCGAACCGGGAACCGGAGGGAAAAACTGTTTTTT
>TRBV6-5|TRBD2|NA|TRBJ2-5
CASWVAGVETQYF
TGTGCCAGCTGGGTAGCGGGGGTTGAGACCCAGTACTTC
>TRBV5-1|NA|NA|TRBJ1-2
CASSLAARANYGYTF
TGCGCCAGCAGCTTGGCAGCCAGGGCTAACTATGGCTACACCTTC
>TRBV5-1|NA|NA|TRBJ2-3
CASSLLPMDSRTRQYF
TGCGCCAGCAGCCTCCTACCCATGGACAGCCGGACAAGGCAGTATTTT
>TRBV6-2/TRBV6-3|NA|NA|TRBJ1-1
CASSYSTAMNTEAFF
TGTGCCAGCAGTTACTCGACAGCTATGAACACTGAAGCTTTCTTT
>TRBV2|TRBD1|NA|TRBJ1-6
CATRRDSPNSPLHF
TGTGCCACCCGACGGGACAGCCCCAATTCACCCCTCCACTTT
>TRBV27|NA|once|TRBJ2-2
CASSALRAGELFF
TGTGCCAGCAGCGCTCTACGGGCCGGGGAGCTGTTTTTT
>TRBV3-1/TRBV3-2|TRBD1|NA|TRBJ2-7
CASSLPGQGYEQYF
TGTGCCAGCAGCCTCCCTGGACAGGGCTACGAGCAGTACTTC
>TRBV14|NA|NA|TRBJ2-3
CASSLQARTDTQYF
TGTGCCAGCAGCCTCCAAGCTAGGACAGATACGCAGTATTTT
>TRBV11-3|TRBD1|NA|TRBJ2-3
CASPPGQLYDTQYF
TGTGCCTCTCCCCCGGGACAGTTATATGATACGCAGTATTTT
>TRBV19|TRBD1|NA|TRBJ1-4
CASHRDRGEKLFF
TGTGCCAGTCACCGGGACAGAGGAGAAAAACTGTTTTTT
>TRBV5-4|NA|NA|TRBJ1-1
CASSGGWTVNTEAFF
TGTGCCAGCAGCGGGGGCTGGACGGTGAACACTGAAGCTTTCTTT
>TRBV5-1|NA|NA|TRBJ1-1
CASSPVPPTEAFF
TGCGCCAGCAGCCCGGTCCCTCCCACTGAAGCTTTCTTT
>TRBV11-2|NA|NA|TRBJ2-2
CASSFTGPVTGELFF
TGTGCCAGCAGCTTCACAGGGCCGGTCACCGGGGAGCTGTTTTTT
>TRBV7-9|NA|NA|TRBJ1-2
CASSTRGTGWDNYGYTF
TGTGCCAGCAGCACTAGAGGAACAGGGTGGGATAACTATGGCTACACCTTC